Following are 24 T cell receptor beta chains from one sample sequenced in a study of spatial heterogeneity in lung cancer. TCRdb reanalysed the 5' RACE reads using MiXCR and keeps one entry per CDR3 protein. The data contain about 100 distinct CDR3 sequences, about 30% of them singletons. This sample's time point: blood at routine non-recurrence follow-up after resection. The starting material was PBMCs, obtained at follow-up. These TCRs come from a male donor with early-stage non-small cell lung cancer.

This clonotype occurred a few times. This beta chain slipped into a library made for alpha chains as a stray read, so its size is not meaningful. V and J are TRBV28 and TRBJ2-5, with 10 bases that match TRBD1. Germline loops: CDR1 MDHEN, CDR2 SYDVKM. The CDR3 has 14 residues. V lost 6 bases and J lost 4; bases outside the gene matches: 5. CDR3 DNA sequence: TGTGCCAGCAGACTGACAGGGGGCTTAGAGACCCAGTACTTC. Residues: CASRLTGGLETQYF.

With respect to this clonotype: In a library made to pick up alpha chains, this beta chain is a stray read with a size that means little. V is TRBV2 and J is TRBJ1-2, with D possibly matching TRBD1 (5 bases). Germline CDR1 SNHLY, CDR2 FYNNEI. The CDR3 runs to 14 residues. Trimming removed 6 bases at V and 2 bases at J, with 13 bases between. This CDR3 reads CASRGLTGNYGYTF. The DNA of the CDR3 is TGTGCCAGCAGGGGACTAACGGGAAACTATGGCTACACCTTC.

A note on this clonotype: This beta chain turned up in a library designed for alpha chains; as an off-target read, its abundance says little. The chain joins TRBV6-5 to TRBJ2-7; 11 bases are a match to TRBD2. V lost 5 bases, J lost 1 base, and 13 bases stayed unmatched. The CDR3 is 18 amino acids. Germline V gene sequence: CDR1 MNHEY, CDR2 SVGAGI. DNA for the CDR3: TGTGCCAGCAGTCCCCGCCCCCCGGGACTAGCGGTATCCTACGAGCAGTACTTC. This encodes CASSPRPPGLAVSYEQYF.

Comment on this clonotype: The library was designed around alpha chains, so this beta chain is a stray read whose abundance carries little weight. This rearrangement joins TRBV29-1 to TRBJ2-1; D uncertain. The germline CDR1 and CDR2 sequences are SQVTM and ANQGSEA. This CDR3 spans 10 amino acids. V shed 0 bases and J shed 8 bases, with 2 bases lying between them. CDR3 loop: CSVEEDEQFF. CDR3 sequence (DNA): TGCAGCGTTGAAGAGGATGAGCAGTTCTTC.

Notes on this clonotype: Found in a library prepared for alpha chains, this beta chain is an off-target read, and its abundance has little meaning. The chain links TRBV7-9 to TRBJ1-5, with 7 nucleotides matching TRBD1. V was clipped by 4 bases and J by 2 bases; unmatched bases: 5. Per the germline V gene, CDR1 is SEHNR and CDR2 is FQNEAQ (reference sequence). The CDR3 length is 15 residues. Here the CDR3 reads CASSSTGSGNQPQHF. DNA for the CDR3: TGTGCCAGCAGCTCGACAGGGTCAGGCAATCAGCCCCAGCATTTT.

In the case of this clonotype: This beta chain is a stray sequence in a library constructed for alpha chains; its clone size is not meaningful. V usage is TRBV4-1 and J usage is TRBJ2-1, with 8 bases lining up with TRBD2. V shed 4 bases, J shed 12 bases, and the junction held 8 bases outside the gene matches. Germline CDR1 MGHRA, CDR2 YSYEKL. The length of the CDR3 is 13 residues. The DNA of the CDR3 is TGCGCCAGCAGCCGAGAAACGGGGGGGCGGCAGTTCTTC. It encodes CASSRETGGRQFF.

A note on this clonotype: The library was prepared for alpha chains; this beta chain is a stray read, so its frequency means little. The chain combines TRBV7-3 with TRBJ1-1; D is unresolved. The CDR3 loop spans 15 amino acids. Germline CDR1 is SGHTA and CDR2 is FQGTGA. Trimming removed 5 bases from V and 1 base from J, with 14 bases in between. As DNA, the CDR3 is TGTGCCAGCAGCGCCCTACCGGGGAAGAACACTGAAGCTTTCTTT. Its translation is CASSALPGKNTEAFF.

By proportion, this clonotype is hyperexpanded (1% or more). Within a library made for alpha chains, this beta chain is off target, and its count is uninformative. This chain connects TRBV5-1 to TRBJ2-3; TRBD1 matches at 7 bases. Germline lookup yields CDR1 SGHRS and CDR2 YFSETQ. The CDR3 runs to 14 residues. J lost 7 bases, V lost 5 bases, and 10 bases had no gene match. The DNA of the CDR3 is TGCGCCAGCAGTATCGGGACAGTATCATATACGCAGTATTTT. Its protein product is CASSIGTVSYTQYF.

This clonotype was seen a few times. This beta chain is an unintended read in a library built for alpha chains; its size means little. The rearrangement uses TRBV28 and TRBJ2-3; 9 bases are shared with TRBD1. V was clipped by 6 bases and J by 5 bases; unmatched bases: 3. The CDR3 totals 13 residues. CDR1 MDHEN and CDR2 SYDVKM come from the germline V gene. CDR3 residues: CASRGQGRDTQYF. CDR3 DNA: TGTGCCAGCAGGGGACAGGGTAGAGATACGCAGTATTTT.

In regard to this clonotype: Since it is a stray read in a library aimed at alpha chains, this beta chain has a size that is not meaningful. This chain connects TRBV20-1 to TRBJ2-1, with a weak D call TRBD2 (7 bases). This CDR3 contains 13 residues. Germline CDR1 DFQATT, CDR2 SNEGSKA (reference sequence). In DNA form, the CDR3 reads TGCAGCCTGGCAAGGGGGGGCACTCCAGAGCAGTTCTTC. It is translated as CSLARGGTPEQFF.

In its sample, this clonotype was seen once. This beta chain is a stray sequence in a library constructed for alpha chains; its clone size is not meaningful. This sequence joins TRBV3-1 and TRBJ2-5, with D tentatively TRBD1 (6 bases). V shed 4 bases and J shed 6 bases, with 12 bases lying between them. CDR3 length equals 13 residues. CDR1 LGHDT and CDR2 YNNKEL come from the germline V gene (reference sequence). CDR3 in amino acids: CASSPPGVQTQYF. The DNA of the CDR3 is TGTGCCAGCAGCCCCCCAGGGGTCCAGACCCAGTACTTC.

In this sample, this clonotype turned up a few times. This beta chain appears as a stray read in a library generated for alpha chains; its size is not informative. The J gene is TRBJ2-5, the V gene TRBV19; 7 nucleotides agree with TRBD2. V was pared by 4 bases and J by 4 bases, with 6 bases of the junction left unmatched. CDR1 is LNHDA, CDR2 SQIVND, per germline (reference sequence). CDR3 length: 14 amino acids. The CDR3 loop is CASSSGSRGETQYF. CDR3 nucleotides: TGTGCCAGTAGTAGCGGGAGTCGGGGAGAGACCCAGTACTTC.

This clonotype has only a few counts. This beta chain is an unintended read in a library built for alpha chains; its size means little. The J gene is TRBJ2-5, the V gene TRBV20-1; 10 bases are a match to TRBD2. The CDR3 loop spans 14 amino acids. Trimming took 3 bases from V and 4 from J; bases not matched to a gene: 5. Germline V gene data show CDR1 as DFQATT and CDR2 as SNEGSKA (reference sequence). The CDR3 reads CSARIAGGRETQYF. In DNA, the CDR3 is TGCAGTGCTAGGATAGCGGGGGGTCGAGAGACCCAGTACTTC.

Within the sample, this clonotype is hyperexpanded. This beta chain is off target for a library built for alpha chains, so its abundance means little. CDR3 residues: CASSMTSYEQYF. Written as DNA, the CDR3 is TGTGCCAGTAGTATGACTAGCTACGAGCAGTACTTC. The rearrangement joins TRBV19 to TRBJ2-7, with a weak D call TRBD2 (6 bases). This CDR3 is built from 12 residues. CDR1 is LNHDA and CDR2 is SQIVND in the germline V gene (reference sequence). V was cut by 3 bases and J by 3 bases, with 6 bases left in between.

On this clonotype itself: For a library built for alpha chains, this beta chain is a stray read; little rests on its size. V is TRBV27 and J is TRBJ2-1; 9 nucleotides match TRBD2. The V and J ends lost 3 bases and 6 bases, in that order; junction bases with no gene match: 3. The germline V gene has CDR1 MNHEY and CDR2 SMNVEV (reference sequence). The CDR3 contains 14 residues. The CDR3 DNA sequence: TGTGCCAGCAGTTTTCTAGCGGGGACCAATGAGCAGTTCTTC. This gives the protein CASSFLAGTNEQFF.

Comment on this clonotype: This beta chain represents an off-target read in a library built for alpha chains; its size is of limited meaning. The CDR3 is CASSLTRPNEKLFF. The CDR3 DNA reads TGTGCCAGCAGCCTCACCCGGCCCAATGAAAAACTGTTTTTT. The gene calls are TRBV4-2 and TRBJ1-4; D unresolved. Trimming cost V 4 bases and J 5 bases, with 11 bases left between them. CDR1 and CDR2 from the germline V gene are LGHNA and YNFKEQ. The CDR3 length is 14 residues.

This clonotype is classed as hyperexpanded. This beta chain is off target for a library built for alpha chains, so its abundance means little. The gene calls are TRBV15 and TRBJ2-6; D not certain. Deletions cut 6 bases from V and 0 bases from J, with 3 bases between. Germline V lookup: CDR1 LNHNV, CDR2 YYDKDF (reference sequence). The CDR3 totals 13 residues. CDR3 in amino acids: CATRNSGANVLTF. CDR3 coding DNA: TGTGCCACCAGGAACTCTGGGGCCAACGTCCTGACTTTC.

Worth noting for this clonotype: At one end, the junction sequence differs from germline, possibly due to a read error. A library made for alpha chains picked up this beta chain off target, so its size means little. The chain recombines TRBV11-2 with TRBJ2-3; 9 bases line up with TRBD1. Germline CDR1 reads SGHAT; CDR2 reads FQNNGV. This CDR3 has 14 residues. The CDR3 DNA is TGTGCCAGCAGCTTAGTCAAAGACAGGGGGATCTTACATTTT. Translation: CASSLVKDRGILHF.

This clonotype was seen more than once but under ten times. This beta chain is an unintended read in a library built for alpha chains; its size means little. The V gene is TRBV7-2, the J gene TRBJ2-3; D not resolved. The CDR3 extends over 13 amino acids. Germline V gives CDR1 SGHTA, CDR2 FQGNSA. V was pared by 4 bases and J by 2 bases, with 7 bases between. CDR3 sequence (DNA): TGTGCCAGCAGCTCGTATTCCACAGATACGCAGTATTTT. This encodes CASSSYSTDTQYF. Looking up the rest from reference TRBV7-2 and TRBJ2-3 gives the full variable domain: GAGVSQSPSNKVTEKGKDVELRCDPISGHTALYWYRQSLGQGLEFLIYFQGNSAPDKSGLPSDRFSAERTGGSVSTLTIQRTQQEDSAVYLCASSSYSTDTQYFGPGTRLTVL.

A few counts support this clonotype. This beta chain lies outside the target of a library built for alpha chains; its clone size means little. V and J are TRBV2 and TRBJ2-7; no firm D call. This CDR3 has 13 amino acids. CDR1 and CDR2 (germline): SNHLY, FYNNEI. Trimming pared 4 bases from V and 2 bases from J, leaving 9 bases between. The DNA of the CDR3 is TGTGCCAGCAGTGGGGATGGTCCCTACGAGCAGTACTTC. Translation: CASSGDGPYEQYF.

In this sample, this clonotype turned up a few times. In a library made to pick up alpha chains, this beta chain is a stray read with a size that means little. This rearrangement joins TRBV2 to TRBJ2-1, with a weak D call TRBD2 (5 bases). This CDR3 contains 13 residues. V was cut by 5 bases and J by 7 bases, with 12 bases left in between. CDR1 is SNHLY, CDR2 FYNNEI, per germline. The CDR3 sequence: CASSWTVGNEQFF. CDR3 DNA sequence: TGTGCCAGCAGTTGGACTGTCGGAAATGAGCAGTTCTTC.

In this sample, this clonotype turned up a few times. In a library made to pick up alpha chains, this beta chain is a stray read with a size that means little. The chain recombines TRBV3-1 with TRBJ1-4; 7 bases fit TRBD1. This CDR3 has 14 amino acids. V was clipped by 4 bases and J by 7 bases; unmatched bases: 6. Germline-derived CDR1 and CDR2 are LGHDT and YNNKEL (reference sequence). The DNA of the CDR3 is TGTGCCAGCAGCCCACAGGGGTGGCTTGAAAAACTGTTTTTT. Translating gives CASSPQGWLEKLFF.

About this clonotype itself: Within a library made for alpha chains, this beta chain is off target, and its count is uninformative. CDR3 DNA sequence: TGTGCCAGCAGTGAGGGGAACCTAAACACCGGGGAGCTGTTTTTT. This codes for CASSEGNLNTGELFF. The V call is TRBV2, the J call TRBJ2-2; D is unresolved. V lost 3 bases and J 2 bases, leaving 10 bases between the germline ends. Germline CDR1 and CDR2: SNHLY and FYNNEI. This CDR3 contains 15 residues.

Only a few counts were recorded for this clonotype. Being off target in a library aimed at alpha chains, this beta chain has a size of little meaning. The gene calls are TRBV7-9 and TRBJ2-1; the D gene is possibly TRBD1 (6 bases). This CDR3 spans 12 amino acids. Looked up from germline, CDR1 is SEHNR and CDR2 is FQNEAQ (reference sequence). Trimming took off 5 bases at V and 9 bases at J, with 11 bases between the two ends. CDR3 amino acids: CASSDTGTEQFF. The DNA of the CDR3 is TGTGCCAGCAGCGACACAGGGACTGAGCAGTTCTTC.